This T cell receptor (beta chain) emerged from a study of blood T cells in healthy people across ages. Every donor provided roughly 10 milliliters of peripheral blood. Samples each yielded at least 5.5 micrograms of total RNA. A second roughly 6 to 11 cycle PCR used barcoded and J-beta primers. Every single cDNA molecule received a tag from a template-switch adaptor with 12 random nucleotides. One entry per CDR3 protein, called by TCRdb with MiXCR from the 5' RACE reads. Of about 730,000 distinct CDR3 sequences in the sample, roughly 47% were seen once. This clonotype was seen at least ten times. Germline values: CDR1 ENHRY, CDR2 SYGVKD. V lost 5 bases, J lost 2 bases, and 9 bases lay in between. The CDR3 is 13 amino acids.

This clonotype originated in a woman aged 60 to 75 in good health. The chain is built from TRBV10-3 and TRBJ2-5, with a weak D call TRBD2 (6 bases). Sequencing was carried out using blood. The CDR3 DNA reads TGTGCCATCAGTATGGGACTGCAAGAGACCCAGTACTTC. This translates into CAISMGLQETQYF.